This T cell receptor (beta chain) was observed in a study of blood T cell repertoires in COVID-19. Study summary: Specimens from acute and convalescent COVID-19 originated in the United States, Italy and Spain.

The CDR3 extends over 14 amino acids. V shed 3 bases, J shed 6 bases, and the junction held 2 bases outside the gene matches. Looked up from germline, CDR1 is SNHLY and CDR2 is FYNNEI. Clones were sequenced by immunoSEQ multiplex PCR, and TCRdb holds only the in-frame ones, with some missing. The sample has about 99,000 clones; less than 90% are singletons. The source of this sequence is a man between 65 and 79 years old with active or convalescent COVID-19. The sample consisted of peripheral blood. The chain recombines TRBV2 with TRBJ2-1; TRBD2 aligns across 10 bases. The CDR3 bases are TGTGCCAGCAGTGAGGAGCGGGGGGGCAATGAGCAGTTCTTC. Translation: CASSEERGGNEQFF.